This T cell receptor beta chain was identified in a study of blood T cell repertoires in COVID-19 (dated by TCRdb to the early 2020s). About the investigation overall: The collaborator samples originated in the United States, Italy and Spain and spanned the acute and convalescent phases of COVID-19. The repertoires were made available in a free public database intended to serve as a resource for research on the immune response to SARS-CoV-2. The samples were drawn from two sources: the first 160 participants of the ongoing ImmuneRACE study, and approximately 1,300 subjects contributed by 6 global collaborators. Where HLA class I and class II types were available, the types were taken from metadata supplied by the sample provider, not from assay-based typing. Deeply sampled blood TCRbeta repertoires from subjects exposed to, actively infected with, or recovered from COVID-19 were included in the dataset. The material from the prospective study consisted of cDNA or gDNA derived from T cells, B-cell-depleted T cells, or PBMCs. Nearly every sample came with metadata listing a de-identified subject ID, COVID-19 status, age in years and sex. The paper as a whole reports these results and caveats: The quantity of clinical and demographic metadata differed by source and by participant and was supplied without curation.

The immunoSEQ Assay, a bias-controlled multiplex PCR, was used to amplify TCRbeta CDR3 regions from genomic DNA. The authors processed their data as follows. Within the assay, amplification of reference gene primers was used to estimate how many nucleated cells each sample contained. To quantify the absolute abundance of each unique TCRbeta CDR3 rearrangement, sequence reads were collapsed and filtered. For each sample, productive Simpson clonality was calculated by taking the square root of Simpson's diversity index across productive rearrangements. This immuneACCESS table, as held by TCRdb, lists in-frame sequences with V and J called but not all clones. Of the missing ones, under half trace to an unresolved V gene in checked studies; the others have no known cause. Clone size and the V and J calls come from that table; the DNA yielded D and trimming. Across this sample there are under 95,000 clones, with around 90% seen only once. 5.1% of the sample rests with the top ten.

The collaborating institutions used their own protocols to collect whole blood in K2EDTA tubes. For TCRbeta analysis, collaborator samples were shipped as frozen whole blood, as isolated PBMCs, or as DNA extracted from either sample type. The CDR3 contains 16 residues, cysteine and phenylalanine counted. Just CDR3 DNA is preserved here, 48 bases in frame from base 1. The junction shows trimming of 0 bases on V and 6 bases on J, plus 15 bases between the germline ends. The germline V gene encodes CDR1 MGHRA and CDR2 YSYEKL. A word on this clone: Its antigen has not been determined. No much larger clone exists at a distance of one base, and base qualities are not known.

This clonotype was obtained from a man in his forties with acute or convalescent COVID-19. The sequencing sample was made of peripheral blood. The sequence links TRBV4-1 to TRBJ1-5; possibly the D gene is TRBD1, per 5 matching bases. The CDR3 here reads CASSQDPQGGSQPQHF. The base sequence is TGCGCCAGCAGCCAAGATCCCCAGGGCGGCAGTCAGCCCCAGCATTTT.